A single sample gave rise to the 29 T cell receptor beta chains below, sequenced in a study of T cell responses to AZD1222 COVID-19 vaccine (dated by TCRdb to the early 2020s). Library method: the immunoSEQ multiplex PCR assay. Drawn from immuneACCESS, this table holds only the in-frame rearrangements with V and J called that TCRdb kept. Clones are partly lost; checked studies trace under half to an unresolved V gene and leave the rest unexplained. This sample is represented by approximately 120,000 clones; roughly 89% of them were singletons. Around 10% of the sample comes from the top ten. According to the study, the label for this sample's time point signals: baseline before first vaccination. The sequences come from peripheral blood, collected on day 0 of AZD1222 vaccination. These receptors were obtained from an adult in good health.

This clone has more than one count but fewer than ten. The chain joins TRBV4-3 to TRBJ1-2; 7 bases agree with TRBD1. The ends lost 1 base at V and 8 bases at J; junction bases unmatched: 7. The CDR3 is made up of 14 amino acids. Germline loops: CDR1 LGHNA, CDR2 YSLEER. In DNA form, the CDR3 reads TGCGCCAGCAGCCAAGGAGGGGGCACAAGGGGCTACACCTTC. This gives the protein CASSQGGGTRGYTF.

The V call is TRBV5-1, the J call TRBJ1-4, with D perhaps matching TRBD1 (6 bases). The V end lost 2 bases, the J end lost 3 bases, and 11 bases lay between the germline ends. This CDR3 contains 15 residues. The germline V gene encodes CDR1 SGHRS and CDR2 YFSETQ. This CDR3 is CASSLTRGANEKLFF. The CDR3 DNA sequence: TGCGCCAGCAGCTTAACCAGGGGTGCTAATGAAAAACTGTTTTTT.

The chain recombines TRBV11-2 with TRBJ2-7; 9 bases fit TRBD1. Germline CDR1 SGHAT, CDR2 FQNNGV. This CDR3 spans 15 amino acids. The ends lost 1 base at V and 2 bases at J; junction bases unmatched: 3. DNA of the CDR3: TGTGCCAGCAGCTTAGCGGGACAGGGAACCTACGAGCAGTACTTC. Translation gives CASSLAGQGTYEQYF.

As regards this clone: Within the sample, other DNA sequences also encode this same CDR3. This chain uses TRBV7-2 with TRBJ1-1, with D maybe TRBD1 (5 bases). Germline CDR1 reads SGHTA; CDR2 reads FQGNSA. V was trimmed by 1 base and J by 1 base, leaving 7 bases between them. This CDR3 has 14 residues. The CDR3 is CASSLVGGNTEAFF. CDR3 DNA sequence: TGTGCCAGCAGCTTAGTCGGGGGGAACACTGAAGCTTTCTTT.

The chain couples TRBV5-1 to TRBJ1-6, with D perhaps matching TRBD1 (5 bases). The CDR3 length is 14 residues. V was trimmed by 4 bases and J by 4 bases, leaving 9 bases between them. The V gene's germline CDR1 is SGHRS and CDR2 YFSETQ. This CDR3 reads CASSTGGYNSPLHF. The CDR3 region has the DNA TGCGCCAGCAGCACGGGGGGGTATAATTCACCCCTCCACTTT.

The J gene is TRBJ2-6, the V gene TRBV7-2; TRBD1 is a possible D gene (5 bases). The CDR3 consists of 15 residues. Trimming removed 1 base at V and 3 bases at J, with 7 bases between. Germline CDR1 reads SGHTA; CDR2 reads FQGNSA. The CDR3 protein is CASSLVGHGANVLTF. Written as DNA, the CDR3 is TGTGCCAGCAGCTTAGTAGGACATGGGGCCAACGTCCTGACTTTC.

Comment on this clone: The junction differs from germline at one of its ends, possibly a read error. The chain carries TRBV7-9 and TRBJ1-1; D ambiguous. The germline V gene has CDR1 SEHNR and CDR2 FQNEAQ (reference sequence). The CDR3 is 14 residues long. The CDR3 spells CASSLDIPNTEAFF. Written as DNA, the CDR3 is TGTGCCAGCAGTTTAGACATACCAAACACTGAAGCTTTCTTT.

The chain joins TRBV3-1 (or the pseudogene TRBV3-2) to TRBJ2-3, with 9 positions matching TRBD2. J lost 5 bases, V lost 4 bases, and 13 bases had no gene match. The CDR3 has 17 amino acids. CDR1 is LGHDT, CDR2 YNNKEL, per germline (reference sequence). Here the CDR3 reads CASSLNPSGRYIDTQYF. The CDR3 nucleotides are TGTGCCAGCAGCCTCAACCCGAGCGGGAGGTATATAGATACGCAGTATTTT.

The V gene is TRBV3-1 (or the pseudogene TRBV3-2), the J gene TRBJ2-1; unclear D gene. Trimming removed 5 bases at V and 3 bases at J, with 14 bases between. CDR3 length: 15 residues. Germline V CDR1 and CDR2: LGHDT, YNNKEL (reference sequence). CDR3 coding DNA: TGTGCCAGCAGCTCCTATGAGAACCACTACAATGAGCAGTTCTTC. This gives the protein CASSSYENHYNEQFF.

V usage is TRBV5-6 and J usage is TRBJ2-6; D gene unclear. The germline V gene encodes CDR1 SGHDT and CDR2 YYEEEE. The V and J ends lost 3 bases and 0 bases respectively, with 13 bases between them. The CDR3 is made up of 17 amino acids. The CDR3 nucleotides are TGTGCCAGCAGCTCGGGCCTCGGATTCTCTGGGGCCAACGTCCTGACTTTC. Protein product: CASSSGLGFSGANVLTF.

The genes are TRBV5-1 and TRBJ1-1, with D possibly TRBD1 on 6 matching bases. The length of the CDR3 is 14 residues. The germline gives CDR1 SGHRS, CDR2 YFSETQ. Trimming stripped 4 bases from V and 1 base from J, with 11 bases between. CDR3 nucleotide sequence: TGCGCCAGCAGCGGCGGGACACCGAACACTGAAGCTTTCTTT. The encoded protein is CASSGGTPNTEAFF.

The chain has TRBV6-2 or TRBV6-3 and TRBJ2-3; D gene uncertain. The CDR3 is made up of 15 amino acids. Germline V gene lookup returns CDR1 MNHEY and CDR2 SVGEGT. The V end was cut by 1 base, the J end by 7 bases, with 15 bases between. CDR3 amino acids: CASSYLGQVGNTQYF. The CDR3 bases are TGTGCCAGCAGTTACTTAGGGCAGGTCGGAAATACGCAGTATTTT.

This chain joins TRBV19 and TRBJ2-2; the match to TRBD2 covers 10 bases. V was pared by 2 bases and J by 7 bases, with 10 bases of the junction left unmatched. Germline V gives CDR1 LNHDA, CDR2 SQIVND (reference sequence). The CDR3 consists of 17 residues. CDR3 sequence: CASSITASGRMVGELFF. The CDR3 coding sequence is TGTGCCAGTAGTATAACGGCTAGCGGGAGAATGGTCGGGGAGCTGTTTTTT.

The V and J genes are TRBV19 and TRBJ2-7, with TRBD1 as a possible D gene (5 bases). CDR1 is LNHDA and CDR2 is SQIVND in the germline V gene (reference sequence). V shed 9 bases and J shed 6 bases, with 12 bases lying between them. The CDR3 is 11 amino acids. In nucleotides, the CDR3 is TGTGCCAGCCAGTCAGGGTTCGAGCAGTACTTC. As protein: CASQSGFEQYF.

This clone occurred once. The CDR3 is CASSYMNEQFF. The CDR3 nucleotides are TGTGCCAGCAGTTACATGAATGAGCAGTTCTTC. The chain carries TRBV6-5 and TRBJ2-1; no clear D. Germline V lookup: CDR1 MNHEY, CDR2 SVGAGI. This CDR3 spans 11 amino acids. Deletions cut 2 bases from V and 7 bases from J, with 3 bases between.

The CDR3 reads CASSETGTGNTEAFF. CDR3 sequence (DNA): TGTGCCAGCAGCGAAACCGGGACAGGGAACACTGAAGCTTTCTTT. V usage is TRBV9 and J usage is TRBJ1-1; 8 nucleotides align to TRBD1. This CDR3 comprises 15 residues. Germline CDR1 and CDR2: SGDLS and YYNGEE. V shed 3 bases, J shed 1 base, and the junction held 5 bases outside the gene matches.

The chain links TRBV4-1 to TRBJ1-5; D possibly corresponds to TRBD1 (5 bases). Trimming left V 1 base short and J 7 bases short, with 8 bases between. The CDR3 is 13 residues long. The germline V gene encodes CDR1 MGHRA and CDR2 YSYEKL. CDR3 sequence (DNA): TGCGCCAGCAGCCAAGGGGCAGGGCAGCCCCAGCATTTT. This gives the protein CASSQGAGQPQHF.

This chain uses TRBV2 with TRBJ2-3; TRBD2 agrees at 10 bases. The V and J ends lost 4 bases and 5 bases, in that order; junction bases with no gene match: 12. CDR1 SNHLY and CDR2 FYNNEI come from the germline V gene. The CDR3 runs 17 residues. CDR3 sequence (DNA): TGTGCCAGCAGTGTCGGGCCAGCGGGAGGGCCGCAAGATACGCAGTATTTT. The encoded protein is CASSVGPAGGPQDTQYF.

As DNA, the CDR3 is TGTGCCAGCAGCTTACCACTAGGACTAGCGGGAAACACCGGGGAGCTGTTTTTT. It codes for CASSLPLGLAGNTGELFF. The V call is TRBV5-6, the J call TRBJ2-2, with 12 positions matching TRBD2. V lost 2 bases and J lost 2; bases outside the gene matches: 7. Germline V lookup: CDR1 SGHDT, CDR2 YYEEEE. The CDR3 is 18 amino acids.

This rearrangement joins TRBV5-6 to TRBJ2-3; 11 positions match TRBD2. Unmatched junction bases numbered 4, after V lost 0 bases and J lost 4 bases. CDR3 length equals 16 residues. The germline V gene has CDR1 SGHDT and CDR2 YYEEEE. CDR3: CASSLDTLAGADTQYF. The CDR3 region has the DNA TGTGCCAGCAGCTTGGATACACTAGCGGGAGCAGATACGCAGTATTTT. Together with reference TRBV5-6 and TRBJ2-3, the CDR3 gives the full variable domain: DAGVTQSPTHLIKTRGQQVTLRCSPKSGHDTVSWYQQALGQGPQFIFQYYEEEERQRGNFPDRFSGHQFPNYSSELNVNALLLGDSALYLCASSLDTLAGADTQYFGPGTRLTVL.

With regard to this clone: An end of the junction differs from the germline gene, which may be a read error. Distinct nucleotide sequences in the sample also encode this CDR3. The J gene is TRBJ1-6, the V gene TRBV7-2, with D hard to call. Germline V gene lookup returns CDR1 SGHTA and CDR2 FQGNSA. The CDR3 contains 14 residues. The CDR3 sequence: CASSPLGRDSPLHF. The CDR3 DNA follows: TGTGCCAGCAGCCCTCTGGGGAGAGATTCGCCCCTCCACTTT.

As DNA, the CDR3 is TGTGCCGCTGGGGGACAGGGAAATTCACCCCTCCACTTT. Residues: CAAGGQGNSPLHF. The chain is built from TRBV10-3 and TRBJ1-6, with 9 bases lining up with TRBD1. The CDR3 is made up of 13 amino acids. The germline gives CDR1 ENHRY, CDR2 SYGVKD. Germline trimming cut 11 bases from V and 7 bases from J; bases unmatched to any gene: 6.

The V and J genes are TRBV28 and TRBJ1-2; D call uncertain. Germline V gene sequence: CDR1 MDHEN, CDR2 SYDVKM. The CDR3 totals 13 residues. V was shortened by 7 bases and J by 8 bases, with 17 bases between the two germline ends. CDR3 DNA: TGTGCCAGCACCCCCGCTCGCGAAGCGGGCTACACCTTC. Encoded protein: CASTPAREAGYTF.

This chain uses TRBV6-5 with TRBJ1-6; TRBD1 matches at 9 bases. With V trimmed by 6 bases and J by 10 bases, 10 bases remained unmatched. The CDR3 length is 15 residues. Germline lookup yields CDR1 MNHEY and CDR2 SVGAGI. The CDR3 loop reads CASRQTGGKVSPLHF. The CDR3 DNA reads as TGTGCCAGCAGGCAGACAGGGGGAAAGGTATCACCCCTCCACTTT.

The rearrangement uses TRBV7-2 and TRBJ2-5; either TRBD1 or TRBD2 may fit D (5 bases each). In germline, CDR1 is SGHTA, CDR2 FQGNSA. The CDR3 runs to 16 residues. Trimming shortened V by 1 base and J by 6 bases, and 18 bases separated the two germline ends. CDR3: CASSLGGDPRVQTQYF. As DNA, the CDR3 is TGTGCCAGCAGCTTAGGTGGGGACCCTCGCGTCCAGACCCAGTACTTC.

The gene calls are TRBV4-1 and TRBJ2-1; a possible D gene is TRBD1 (5 bases). The germline CDR1 and CDR2 sequences are MGHRA and YSYEKL. The CDR3 length is 15 residues. Trimming left V 0 bases short and J 5 bases short, with 11 bases between. This CDR3 reads CASSQEGQGNNEQFF. The CDR3 coding sequence is TGCGCCAGCAGCCAAGAGGGGCAGGGAAACAATGAGCAGTTCTTC.

The chain couples TRBV7-3 to TRBJ2-7, with TRBD2 as a possible D gene (6 bases). This CDR3 region has 14 residues. Deletions cut 5 bases from V and 7 bases from J, with 18 bases between. Looked up from germline, CDR1 is SGHTA and CDR2 is FQGTGA. The CDR3, as DNA: TGTGCCAGCAGCCCGGCGGGGACCCGGGGGGAGCAGTACTTC. Protein sequence: CASSPAGTRGEQYF.

V is TRBV9 and J is TRBJ2-1, with 13 bases identical to TRBD2. The CDR3 is 19 residues long. The V and J ends lost 3 bases and 0 bases, in that order; junction bases with no gene match: 9. The germline V gene has CDR1 SGDLS and CDR2 YYNGEE. The CDR3 DNA sequence: TGTGCCAGCAGCGCAGAGACTAGCGGGAGGACCTTCTCCTACAATGAGCAGTTCTTC. This encodes CASSAETSGRTFSYNEQFF.

The rearrangement joins TRBV3-1 (or the pseudogene TRBV3-2) to TRBJ2-7; no clear D gene. Trimming took off 2 bases at V and 7 bases at J, with 9 bases between the two ends. Germline V gives CDR1 LGHDT, CDR2 YNNKEL (reference sequence). There are 12 residues in the CDR3. Written as DNA, the CDR3 is TGTGCCAGCAGCCAAAATGAGAGAGAGCAGTACTTC. This sequence encodes CASSQNEREQYF.